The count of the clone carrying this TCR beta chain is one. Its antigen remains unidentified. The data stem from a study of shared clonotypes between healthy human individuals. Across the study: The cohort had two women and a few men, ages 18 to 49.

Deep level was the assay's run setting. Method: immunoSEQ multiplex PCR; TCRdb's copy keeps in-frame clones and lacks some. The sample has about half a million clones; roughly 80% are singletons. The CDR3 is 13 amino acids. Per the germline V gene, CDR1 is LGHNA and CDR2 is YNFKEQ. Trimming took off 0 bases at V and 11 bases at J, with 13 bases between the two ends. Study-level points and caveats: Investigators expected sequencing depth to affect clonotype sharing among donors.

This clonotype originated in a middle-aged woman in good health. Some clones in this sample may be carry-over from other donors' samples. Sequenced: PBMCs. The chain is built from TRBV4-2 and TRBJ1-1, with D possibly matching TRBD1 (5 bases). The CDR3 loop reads CASSQDWGRRAFF. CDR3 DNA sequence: TGTGCCAGCAGCCAAGATTGGGGGAGACGGGCTTTCTTT.